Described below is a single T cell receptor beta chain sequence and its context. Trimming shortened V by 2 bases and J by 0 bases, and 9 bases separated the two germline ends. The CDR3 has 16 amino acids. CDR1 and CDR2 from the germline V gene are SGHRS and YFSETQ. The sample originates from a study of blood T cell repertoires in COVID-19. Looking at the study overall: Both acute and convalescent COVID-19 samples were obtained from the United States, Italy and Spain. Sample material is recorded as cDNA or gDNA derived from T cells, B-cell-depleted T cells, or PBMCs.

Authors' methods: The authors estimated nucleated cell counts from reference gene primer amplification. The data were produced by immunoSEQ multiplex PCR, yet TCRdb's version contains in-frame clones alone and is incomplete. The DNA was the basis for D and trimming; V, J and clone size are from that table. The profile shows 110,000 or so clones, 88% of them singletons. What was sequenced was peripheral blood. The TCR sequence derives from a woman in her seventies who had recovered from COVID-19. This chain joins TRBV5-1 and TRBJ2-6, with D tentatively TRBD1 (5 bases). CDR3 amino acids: CASSFQGASGANVLTF. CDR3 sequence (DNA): TGCGCCAGCAGCTTCCAGGGCGCCTCTGGGGCCAACGTCCTGACTTTC.